The T cell receptor (beta chain) described here comes from a study of shared clonotypes between healthy human individuals. Study-wide results and limits: When compared with the clonotypes that were shared by all four sorted-subset donors, the non-shared clonotypes turned out to have lower generation probabilities.

CD4+ cells underwent separation, giving CD45RA+ naive and CD45RA-negative memory subsets. Sorted-subset replicate PCR reactions were performed with about 200 ng DNA, corresponding to tens of thousands of T cell genomes. Some clones are missing from TCRdb's copy, which holds only in-frame ones; the method was immunoSEQ multiplex PCR. The table has more than 2,000,000 clones, 90% to 95% seen once. This clone occurred once. Its target is not known. The germline CDR1 and CDR2 sequences are SGHAT and FQNNGV. CDR3 length: 14 amino acids. V was clipped by 2 bases and J by 3 bases, with 10 bases between them. The receptor's source is a man aged 18 to 35 in good health. The V and J genes are TRBV11-2 and TRBJ1-2, with D tentatively TRBD1 (6 bases). Sequencing input: naive CD4+ T cells sorted from blood. Subset specified: CD45RA+ positively selected. CDR3 sequence reads: CASSLSAGDYGYTF. In DNA form, the CDR3 reads TGTGCCAGCAGCTTATCTGCAGGGGACTATGGCTACACCTTC.